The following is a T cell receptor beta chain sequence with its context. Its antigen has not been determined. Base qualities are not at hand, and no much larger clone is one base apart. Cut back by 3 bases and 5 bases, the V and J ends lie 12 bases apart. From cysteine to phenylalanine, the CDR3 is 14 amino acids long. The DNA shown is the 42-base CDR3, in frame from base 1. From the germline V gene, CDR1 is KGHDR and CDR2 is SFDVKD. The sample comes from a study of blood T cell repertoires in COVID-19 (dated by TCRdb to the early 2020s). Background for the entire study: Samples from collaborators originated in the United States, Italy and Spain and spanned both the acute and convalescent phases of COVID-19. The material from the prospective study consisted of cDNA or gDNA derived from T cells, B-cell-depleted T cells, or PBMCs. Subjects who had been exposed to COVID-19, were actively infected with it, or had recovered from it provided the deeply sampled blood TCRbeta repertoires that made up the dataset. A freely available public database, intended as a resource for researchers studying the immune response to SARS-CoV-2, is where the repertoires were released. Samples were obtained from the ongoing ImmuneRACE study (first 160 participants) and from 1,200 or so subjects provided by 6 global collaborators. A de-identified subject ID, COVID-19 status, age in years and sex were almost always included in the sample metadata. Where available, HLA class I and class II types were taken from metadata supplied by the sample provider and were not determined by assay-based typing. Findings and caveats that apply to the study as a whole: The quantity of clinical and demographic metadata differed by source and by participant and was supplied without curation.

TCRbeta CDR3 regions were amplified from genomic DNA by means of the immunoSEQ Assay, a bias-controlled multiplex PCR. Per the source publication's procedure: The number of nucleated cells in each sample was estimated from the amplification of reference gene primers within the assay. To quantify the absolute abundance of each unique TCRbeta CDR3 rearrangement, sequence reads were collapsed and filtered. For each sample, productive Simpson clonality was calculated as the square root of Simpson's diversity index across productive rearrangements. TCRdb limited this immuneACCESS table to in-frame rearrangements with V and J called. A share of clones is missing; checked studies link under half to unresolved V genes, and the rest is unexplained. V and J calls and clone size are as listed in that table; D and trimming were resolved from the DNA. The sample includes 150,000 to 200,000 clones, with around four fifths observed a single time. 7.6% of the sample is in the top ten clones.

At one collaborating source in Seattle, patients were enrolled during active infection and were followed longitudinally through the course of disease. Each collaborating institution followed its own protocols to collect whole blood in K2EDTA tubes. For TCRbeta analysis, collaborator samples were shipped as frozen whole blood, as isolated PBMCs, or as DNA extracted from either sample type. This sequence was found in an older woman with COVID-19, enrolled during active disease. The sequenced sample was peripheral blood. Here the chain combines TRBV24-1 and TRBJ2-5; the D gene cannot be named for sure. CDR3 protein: CATSDPWASETQYF. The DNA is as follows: TGTGCCACCAGTGATCCATGGGCCTCGGAGACCCAGTACTTC.